What follows are 26 T cell receptor beta chains derived from one specimen sequenced in a study of response to subunit inactivated influenza vaccine. TCRdb fed the RT-PCR reads into MiXCR, producing one record per CDR3 protein. The table lists approximately 530,000 distinct CDR3 sequences, approximately 7.7% of them singletons. The sequenced sample was PBMCs from blood, obtained roughly 24 months after vaccination. The receptors here all came from a man between 50 and 75 years old who received an inactivated influenza vaccine.

J is TRBJ2-2 and V is TRBV9; 11 nucleotides agree with TRBD2. From germline, CDR1 is SGDLS and CDR2 YYNGEE. The junction had 6 bases not matched to a gene; V was cut back by 4 bases and J by 7 bases. CDR3 length: 15 amino acids. The CDR3 DNA follows: TGTGCCAGCAGCTCACCCGGGACTAGCGGCGGGGAGCTGTTTTTT. Its protein product is CASSSPGTSGGELFF.

At least ten counts were recorded for this clonotype. The rearrangement uses TRBV3-1 and TRBJ2-1; D is unclear. V was cut by 0 bases and J by 0 bases, with 12 bases left in between. Germline loops: CDR1 LGHDT, CDR2 YNNKEL (reference sequence). CDR3 length: 17 amino acids. The CDR3 DNA is TGTGCCAGCAGCCAAGATGGATCCGGGCTCTCCTACAATGAGCAGTTCTTC. Translating gives CASSQDGSGLSYNEQFF.

This clonotype was counted between two and nine times. The V call is TRBV20-1, the J call TRBJ2-7, with 11 bases lining up with TRBD2. Germline V gene data show CDR1 as DFQATT and CDR2 as SNEGSKA (reference sequence). The CDR3 contains 15 residues. J lost 4 bases, V lost 0 bases, and 5 bases had no gene match. The CDR3 DNA follows: TGCAGTGCTAGAGATCTTACTAGCGGGAGATACGAGCAGTACTTC. Translation: CSARDLTSGRYEQYF.

The chain is built from TRBV12-3 or TRBV12-4 and TRBJ1-2; 7 bases align to TRBD1. The CDR3 has 13 amino acids. J lost 3 bases, V lost 5 bases, and 3 bases had no gene match. The CDR3 loop reads CASSETGDYGYTF. The CDR3 DNA reads TGTGCCAGCAGTGAAACAGGGGACTATGGCTACACCTTC.

This clonotype came up a few times. This sequence joins TRBV5-1 and TRBJ2-5; 8 positions agree with TRBD2. V lost 0 bases and J lost 1; bases outside the gene matches: 8. The CDR3 has 17 residues. Germline V gene lookup returns CDR1 SGHRS and CDR2 YFSETQ. CDR3 nucleotides: TGCGCCAGCAGCTTGGGGACTAGCAGCTATCTCCAAGAGACCCAGTACTTC. It yields the protein CASSLGTSSYLQETQYF.

This clonotype has only a few counts. The V call is TRBV6-1, the J call TRBJ2-2; 7 bases are a match to TRBD2. The CDR3 length is 15 residues. Germline V CDR1 and CDR2: MNHNS, SASEGT. J lost 4 bases, V lost 6 bases, and 8 bases had no gene match. Written as DNA, the CDR3 is TGTGCCAGCAGCCCTGGACTAGGATTCACCGGGGAGCTGTTTTTT. Its translation is CASSPGLGFTGELFF.

This clonotype was counted a few times. This rearrangement joins TRBV7-2 to TRBJ1-6; TRBD1 might be the D (5 bases). CDR1 is SGHTA, CDR2 FQGNSA, per germline. The CDR3 loop spans 14 amino acids. Trimming took 4 bases from V and 9 from J, leaving 13 bases between them. This CDR3 is CASSSQGNSSPLHF. For the CDR3, the DNA is TGTGCCAGCAGCTCCCAGGGTAATAGTTCACCCCTCCACTTT.

V usage is TRBV5-1 and J usage is TRBJ1-2; D is undetermined. Germline V CDR1 and CDR2: SGHRS, YFSETQ. V lost 2 bases, J lost 2 bases, and 10 bases lay in between. The CDR3 runs 14 residues. The CDR3 loop reads CASSLLTKNYGYTF. The CDR3 nucleotides are TGCGCCAGCAGCTTACTGACAAAGAACTATGGCTACACCTTC.

In this sample, this clonotype turned up a few times. The chain has TRBV28 and TRBJ2-7; perhaps TRBD2 as D (6 bases). CDR1 and CDR2 (germline): MDHEN, SYDVKM. The CDR3 has 14 residues. The ends were cut back, 6 bases at V and 3 bases at J, with 15 bases in the middle. Here the CDR3 DNA reads TGTGCCAGCAGGGCGGGGACCCATCGCTACGAGCAGTACTTC. This gives the protein CASRAGTHRYEQYF. The whole variable domain, remainder taken from reference TRBV28 and TRBJ2-7, is DVKVTQSSRYLVKRTGEKVFLECVQDMDHENMFWYRQDPGLGLRLIYFSYDVKMKEKGDIPEGYSVSREKKERFSLILESASTNQTSMYLCASRAGTHRYEQYFGPGTRLTVT.

This clonotype was seen a few times. The genes are TRBV10-3 and TRBJ2-2; perhaps D is TRBD1 or TRBD2 (6 bases each). V gave up 8 bases and J gave up 2 bases, with 12 bases separating them. The V gene's germline CDR1 is ENHRY and CDR2 SYGVKD. CDR3 length: 14 residues. The CDR3 sequence is CAICGTLNTGELFF. CDR3 in DNA: TGTGCCATCTGCGGGACACTTAACACCGGGGAGCTGTTTTTT.

The rearrangement joins TRBV7-2 to TRBJ1-1, with unresolved D. This CDR3 spans 14 amino acids. Per germline, CDR1 SGHTA and CDR2 FQGNSA. V was cut by 6 bases and J by 4 bases, with 15 bases left in between. The DNA for the CDR3 is TGTGCCAGCAGTCGAAGGGATGGGAGCACTGAAGCTTTCTTT. Translating gives CASSRRDGSTEAFF.

The chain couples TRBV12-3 or TRBV12-4 to TRBJ2-2; TRBD1 might be the D (6 bases). V was pared by 3 bases and J by 0 bases, with 11 bases between. The CDR3 loop spans 16 amino acids. The DNA for the CDR3 is TGTGCCAGCAGTTTTAACAGGGTTACGAACACCGGGGAGCTGTTTTTT. It specifies CASSFNRVTNTGELFF.

This clonotype appeared many times. The chain combines TRBV10-3 with TRBJ2-4; TRBD1 matches 7 bases. Losses at the gene ends were 2 bases for V and 8 bases for J; bases not matched to a gene: 9. This CDR3 is built from 15 residues. CDR1 ENHRY and CDR2 SYGVKD come from the germline V gene. For the CDR3, the DNA is TGTGCCATCAGTGAGAGGGGGCCACCGGTGGACATTCAGTACTTC. Translating gives CAISERGPPVDIQYF.

This chain links TRBV7-8 with TRBJ2-5, with D uncertain. This CDR3 comprises 14 residues. The germline V and J ends were trimmed by 5 bases and 2 bases, with 12 bases remaining between them. CDR1 and CDR2 (germline): SGHVS, FQNEAQ. CDR3 residues: CASSLYPAQETQYF. Written as DNA, the CDR3 is TGTGCCAGCAGCCTCTACCCCGCTCAAGAGACCCAGTACTTC.

V gene TRBV20-1 combines with J gene TRBJ2-1; 12 bases agree with TRBD2. Per the germline V gene, CDR1 is DFQATT and CDR2 is SNEGSKA (reference sequence). CDR3 length: 15 amino acids. V gave up 6 bases and J gave up 4 bases; unmatched junction bases: 7. CDR3 in DNA: TGCAGTGCGACCGGGACTAGCGGGCCGTACAATGAGCAGTTCTTC. This translates into CSATGTSGPYNEQFF.

This clonotype was seen more than once but under ten times. The gene calls are TRBV5-1 and TRBJ2-2; D gene unclear. The germline V and J ends were trimmed by 5 bases and 0 bases, with 8 bases remaining between them. The length of the CDR3 is 14 residues. Per germline, CDR1 SGHRS and CDR2 YFSETQ. CDR3 bases: TGCGCCAGCAGGGGTCGGGCGAACACCGGGGAGCTGTTTTTT. Amino acids: CASRGRANTGELFF.

Only a few counts were recorded for this clonotype. V gene TRBV5-1 combines with J gene TRBJ2-3; possibly TRBD1 or TRBD2 for D (6 bases each). Germline V gene data show CDR1 as SGHRS and CDR2 as YFSETQ. The CDR3 totals 16 residues. V was clipped by 4 bases and J by 4 bases, with 19 bases between them. CDR3 nucleotide sequence: TGCGCCAGCAGCCCTCCTAGTCCGGGGGCGGCAGATACGCAGTATTTT. Its protein is CASSPPSPGAADTQYF. The full variable domain, rest sourced from reference TRBV5-1 and TRBJ2-3, is KAGVTQTPRYLIKTRGQQVTLSCSPISGHRSVSWYQQTPGQGLQFLFEYFSETQRNKGNFPGRFSGRQFSNSRSEMNVSTLELGDSALYLCASSPPSPGAADTQYFGPGTRLTVL.

Regarding this clonotype: A read error may be the cause here, since a much bigger clone is one base away. The chain is built from TRBV7-9 and TRBJ1-5; D gene unclear. The CDR3 consists of 12 residues. CDR1 and CDR2 from the germline V gene are SEHNR and FQNEAQ (reference sequence). The CDR3 sequence is CVSSSSEGPQHF. CDR3 nucleotide sequence: TGTGTCAGCAGCTCCTCTGAGGGGCCCCAGCATTTT. Variable domain in full (rest from reference TRBV7-9 and TRBJ1-5): DTGVSQNPRHKITKRGQNVTFRCDPISEHNRLYWYRQTLGQGPEFLTYFQNEAQLEKSRLLSDRFSAERPKGSFSTLEIQRTEQGDSAMYLCVSSSSEGPQHFGDGTRLSIL.

This clonotype was detected only a few times. The chain joins TRBV3-1 to TRBJ2-1; 15 bases line up with TRBD2. There are 15 residues in the CDR3. V gave up 4 bases and J gave up 15 bases; unmatched junction bases: 10. Germline V gives CDR1 LGHDT, CDR2 YNNKEL (reference sequence). The CDR3 bases are TGTGCCAGCAGCCTTCGGACTAGCGGGAGGGAGCGGGTGTTCTTC. This sequence encodes CASSLRTSGRERVFF.

This clonotype turned up a few times. This chain links TRBV4-2 with TRBJ1-2; D gene unclear. V was shortened by 1 base and J by 4 bases, with 10 bases between the two germline ends. The length of the CDR3 is 14 residues. The V gene's germline CDR1 is LGHNA and CDR2 YNFKEQ. The CDR3 DNA reads TGTGCCAGCAGCCAAGGGCCCGGTACCTATGGCTACACCTTC. Its translation is CASSQGPGTYGYTF.

The V call is TRBV19, the J call TRBJ2-2; D possibly corresponds to TRBD2 (5 bases). Trimming shortened V by 0 bases and J by 0 bases, and 14 bases separated the two germline ends. The CDR3 is 18 residues long. CDR1 is LNHDA and CDR2 is SQIVND in the germline V gene (reference sequence). The CDR3 loop reads CASSIDAGFDPNTGELFF. The CDR3 coding sequence is TGTGCCAGTAGTATAGATGCGGGTTTTGATCCGAACACCGGGGAGCTGTTTTTT.

This clonotype was detected only a few times. V is TRBV7-9 and J is TRBJ2-1; 11 nucleotides match TRBD2. The V gene's germline CDR1 is SEHNR and CDR2 FQNEAQ (reference sequence). J lost 9 bases, V lost 0 bases, and 7 bases had no gene match. This CDR3 region has 16 residues. In DNA form, the CDR3 reads TGTGCCAGCAGCTTAGCCTCGTCTAGCGGGAGGCCTGAGCAGTTCTTC. Encoded protein: CASSLASSSGRPEQFF.

This clonotype was counted ten times or more. V gene TRBV11-2 combines with J gene TRBJ2-2; 7 bases match TRBD1. CDR3 length: 16 amino acids. Germline V lookup: CDR1 SGHAT, CDR2 FQNNGV. Trimming at V came to 3 bases and at J to 7 bases, leaving 11 bases not matched to a gene. DNA of the CDR3: TGTGCCAGCAGCTTCAGGGGGTCGGGATACGGCGGGGAGCTGTTTTTT. It codes for CASSFRGSGYGGELFF.

There are a few counts of this clonotype. The chain is built from TRBV9 and TRBJ2-1; weak D call: TRBD1 (6 bases). The V and J ends lost 4 bases and 9 bases respectively, with 20 bases between them. Germline loops: CDR1 SGDLS, CDR2 YYNGEE. This CDR3 has 15 amino acids. The CDR3 protein is CASSTNRDTLSEQFF. DNA for the CDR3: TGTGCCAGCAGCACAAACCGGGACACTTTATCTGAGCAGTTCTTC.

A few counts support this clonotype. Written as DNA, the CDR3 is TGTGCCACCAGCAGTGGACAGGGGAGCGACAATGAGCAGTTCTTC. Protein: CATSSGQGSDNEQFF. The chain is built from TRBV15 and TRBJ2-1; the match to TRBD1 covers 9 bases. The trim removed 3 bases at V and 5 bases at J, leaving 5 bases unmatched. The CDR3 has 15 amino acids. Per the germline V gene, CDR1 is LNHNV and CDR2 is YYDKDF (reference sequence).

The chain links TRBV6-1 to TRBJ2-3; D uncertain. Germline CDR1 is MNHNS and CDR2 is SASEGT. The V and J ends lost 11 bases and 3 bases respectively, with 18 bases between them. The CDR3 spans 14 residues. CDR3 amino acids: CASGLTVTTDTQYF. CDR3 DNA: TGTGCCTCAGGATTGACCGTTACTACAGATACGCAGTATTTT.